This TCR beta chain emerged from a study of OX40 agonist ivuxolimab in advanced cancers. Libraries were prepared by immunoSEQ multiplex PCR; TCRdb keeps only in-frame clonotypes and omits some of them. Of approximately 69,000 clones listed, approximately 86% were seen once; the top ten hold almost 6%. As regards this clone: Its antigen is unidentified.

V lost 4 bases to trimming and J lost 2 bases, with 9 bases between them. The CDR3 has 13 amino acids. CDR1 MDHEN and CDR2 SYDVKM come from the germline V gene. General study findings and limits: Still undetermined is the antigen specificity of the expanded peripheral T cells.

The sample here was CD4+ or CD8+ T cells sorted from blood, taken in a trial of the OX40 agonist ivuxolimab. This sequence joins TRBV28 and TRBJ2-7; the D gene is possibly TRBD2 (5 bases). This receptor was identified in an adult with an advanced solid tumor such as melanoma, head and neck, liver or kidney cancer. This chain's CDR3 is CASSSTGTYEQYV. The CDR3 DNA sequence: TGTGCCAGCAGTTCGACGGGGACCTACGAGCAGTACGTC.